A selection of T cell receptor beta chains follows, all from one sample in a study of cytomegalovirus exposure and HLA in healthy donors. Sequenced by immunoSEQ multiplex PCR; TCRdb stores in-frame clones only, minus some. The sample includes 110,000 or so clones, 74% of them seen just once. Sequences were obtained from PBMCs. The receptors come from a middle-aged woman in good health and CMV-seropositive. The CDR3 runs from the conserved cysteine through the conserved F or W. Fields, in order: V gene, J gene, clone size, D gene, CDR3 protein, CDR3 DNA. The D gene is left open where the match is weak. The listing skips clone size in some rows; elsewhere it reads once, few, many or a size class.

V: TRBV9
J: TRBJ1-4
size: NA
D: NA
CDR3: CASSVNPGTANEKLFF
DNA: TGTGCCAGCAGCGTTAACCCGGGTACCGCTAATGAAAAACTGTTTTTT

V: TRBV6-5
J: TRBJ1-6
size: NA
D: NA
CDR3: CASSYERYSPLHF
DNA: TGTGCCAGCAGTTACGAGCGGTACTCACCCCTCCACTTT

V: TRBV30
J: TRBJ1-1
size: NA
D: NA
CDR3: CAWTWGPNTEAFF
DNA: TGTGCCTGGACCTGGGGGCCGAACACTGAAGCTTTCTTT

V: TRBV7-9
J: TRBJ1-1
size: once
D: NA
CDR3: CASSRRGGEGTEAFF
DNA: TGTGCCAGCAGCCGCAGGGGAGGGGAAGGAACTGAAGCTTTCTTT

V: TRBV6-5
J: TRBJ1-5
size: NA
D: NA
CDR3: CASRPTTVSNQPQHF
DNA: TGTGCCAGCAGACCTACGACAGTCTCCAATCAGCCCCAGCATTTT

V: TRBV21-1
J: TRBJ2-7
size: NA
D: NA
CDR3: CASRTVGTSGSYEQYF
DNA: TGTGCCAGCAGGACCGTGGGGACTAGCGGGAGTTACGAGCAGTACTTC

V: TRBV30
J: TRBJ1-5
size: NA
D: TRBD1
CDR3: CAWSATGQGPYSNQPQHF
DNA: TGTGCCTGGAGTGCAACCGGACAGGGTCCCTATAGCAATCAGCCCCAGCATTTT

V: TRBV30
J: TRBJ1-1
size: NA
D: NA
CDR3: CAWSVGAGSTEAFF
DNA: TGTGCCTGGAGTGTAGGGGCCGGTTCCACTGAAGCTTTCTTT

V: TRBV6-5
J: TRBJ1-4
size: NA
D: NA
CDR3: CASSYSWTSTNEKLFF
DNA: TGTGCCAGCAGTTACTCATGGACATCAACTAATGAAAAACTGTTTTTT

V: TRBV5-4
J: TRBJ1-2
size: NA
D: TRBD1
CDR3: CASSSGTGGYYGYTF
DNA: TGTGCCAGCAGCTCCGGGACAGGGGGCTACTATGGCTACACCTTC

V: TRBV7-8
J: TRBJ1-4
size: NA
D: TRBD1
CDR3: CASSPMNRGSVEKLFF
DNA: TGTGCCAGCAGCCCGATGAACAGGGGATCGGTTGAAAAACTGTTTTTT

V: TRBV4-3
J: TRBJ2-7
size: few
D: NA
CDR3: CASSQSRVLLTYEQYF
DNA: TGCGCCAGCAGCCAGTCCCGGGTCCTACTAACCTACGAGCAGTACTTC